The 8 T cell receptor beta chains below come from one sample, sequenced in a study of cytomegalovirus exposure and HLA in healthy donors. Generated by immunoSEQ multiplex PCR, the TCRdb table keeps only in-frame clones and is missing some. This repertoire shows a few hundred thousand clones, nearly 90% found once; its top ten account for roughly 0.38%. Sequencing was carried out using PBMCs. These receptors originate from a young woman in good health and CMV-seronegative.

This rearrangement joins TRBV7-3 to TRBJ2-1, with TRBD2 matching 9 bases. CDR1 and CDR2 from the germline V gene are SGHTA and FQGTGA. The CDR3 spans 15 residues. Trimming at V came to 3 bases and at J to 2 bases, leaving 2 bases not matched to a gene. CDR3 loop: CASSLASGAYNEQFF. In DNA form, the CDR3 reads TGTGCCAGCAGCTTGGCTAGCGGGGCCTACAATGAGCAGTTCTTC.

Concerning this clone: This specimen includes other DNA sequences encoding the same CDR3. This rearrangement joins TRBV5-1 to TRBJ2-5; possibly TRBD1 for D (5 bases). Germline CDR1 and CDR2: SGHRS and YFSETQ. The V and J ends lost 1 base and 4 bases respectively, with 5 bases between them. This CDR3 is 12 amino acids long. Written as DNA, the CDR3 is TGCGCCAGCAGCTTGACAGGAGAGACCCAGTACTTC. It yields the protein CASSLTGETQYF.

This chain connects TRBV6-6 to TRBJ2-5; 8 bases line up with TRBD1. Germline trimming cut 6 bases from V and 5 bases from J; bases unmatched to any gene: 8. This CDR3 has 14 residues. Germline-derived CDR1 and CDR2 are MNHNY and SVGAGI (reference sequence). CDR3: CASSIQGASETQYF. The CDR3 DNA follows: TGTGCCAGCAGCATCCAGGGGGCTAGTGAGACCCAGTACTTC.

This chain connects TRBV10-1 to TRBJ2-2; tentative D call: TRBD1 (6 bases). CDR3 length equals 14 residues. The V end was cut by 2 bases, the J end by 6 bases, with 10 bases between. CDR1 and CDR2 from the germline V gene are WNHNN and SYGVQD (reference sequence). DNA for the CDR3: TGCGCCAGCAGTGAGCAGGGGAGCCCCGGGGAGCTGTTTTTT. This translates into CASSEQGSPGELFF.

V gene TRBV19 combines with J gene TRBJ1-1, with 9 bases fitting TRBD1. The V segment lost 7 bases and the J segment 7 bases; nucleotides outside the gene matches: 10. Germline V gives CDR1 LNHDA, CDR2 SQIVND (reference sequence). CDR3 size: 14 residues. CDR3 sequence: CASTVGDRADEAFF. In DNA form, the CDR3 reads TGTGCCAGTACCGTGGGGGACAGGGCTGATGAAGCTTTCTTT.

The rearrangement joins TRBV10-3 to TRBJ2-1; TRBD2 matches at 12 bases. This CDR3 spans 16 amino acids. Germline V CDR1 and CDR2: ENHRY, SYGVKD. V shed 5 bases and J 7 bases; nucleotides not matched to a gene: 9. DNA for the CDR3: TGTGCCATCAGTAGACTAGCGGGGGTATGGTTGAATGAGCAGTTCTTC. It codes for CAISRLAGVWLNEQFF.

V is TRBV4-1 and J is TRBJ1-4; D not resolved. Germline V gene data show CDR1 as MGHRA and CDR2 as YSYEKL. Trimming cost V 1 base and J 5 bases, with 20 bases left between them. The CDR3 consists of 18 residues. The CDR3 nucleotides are TGCGCCAGCAGCCAAGGGGTTCGTCTCTTACAACTAAATGAAAAACTGTTTTTT. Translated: CASSQGVRLLQLNEKLFF.

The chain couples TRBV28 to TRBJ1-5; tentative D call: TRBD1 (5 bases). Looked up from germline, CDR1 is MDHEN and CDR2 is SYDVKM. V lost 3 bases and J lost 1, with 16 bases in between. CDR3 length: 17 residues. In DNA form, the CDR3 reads TGTGCCAGCAGTTTTTATCGGGGGACTGGGAGCAATCAGCCCCAGCATTTT. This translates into CASSFYRGTGSNQPQHF.